This T cell receptor (beta chain) was identified in a study of cytomegalovirus exposure and HLA in healthy donors. When sampled, the donors appeared nominally healthy, though they likely had unrecorded immune exposures. Vbeta (60) and Jbeta (13) primers were used in the PCR. Per the study methods: Later, an analysis found tens of millions of unique TCR beta chains, and about 10 million of these were shared. Profiling relied on immunoSEQ multiplex PCR, and the TCRdb table lists in-frame clones only, not all of them. V, J and clone size derive from that table, while D and trimming were established from the DNA sequence. The repertoire holds 180,000 or so clones, around 85% seen once, with about 9.3% in the top ten. The CDR3 is made up of 15 amino acids. The germline V gene encodes CDR1 LNHNV and CDR2 YYDKDF (reference sequence). With 0 bases removed from V and 11 bases from J, the gap between germline ends came to 17 bases.

Notes on the study in general: Other equally common chains were less clonally expanded than HLA-associated TCR beta chains, a later analysis showed. It is likely that the observed cluster of highly shared sequence variants was a sequencing artifact.

This clone was observed a single time. The antigen remains undetermined. The sequenced material came from PBMCs. This receptor was taken from a man younger than 35 in good health and CMV-seropositive. The V gene is TRBV15, the J gene TRBJ1-5; D might be TRBD1 (5 bases). CDR3 residues: CATSRDRGEGWTQHF. In DNA form, the CDR3 reads TGTGCCACCAGCAGAGATCGGGGGGAAGGGTGGACCCAGCATTTT.